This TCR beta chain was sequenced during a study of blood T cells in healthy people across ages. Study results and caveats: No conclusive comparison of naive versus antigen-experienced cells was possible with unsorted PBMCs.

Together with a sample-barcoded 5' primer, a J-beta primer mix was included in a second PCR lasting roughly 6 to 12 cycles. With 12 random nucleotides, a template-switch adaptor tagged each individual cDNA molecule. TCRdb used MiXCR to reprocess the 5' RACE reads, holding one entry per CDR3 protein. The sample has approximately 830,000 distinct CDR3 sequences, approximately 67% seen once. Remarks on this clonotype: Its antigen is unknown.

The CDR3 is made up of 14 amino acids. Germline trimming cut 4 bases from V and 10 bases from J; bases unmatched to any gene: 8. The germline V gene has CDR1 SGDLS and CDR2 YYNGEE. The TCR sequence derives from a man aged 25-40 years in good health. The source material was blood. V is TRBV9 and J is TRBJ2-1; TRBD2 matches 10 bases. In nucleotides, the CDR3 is TGTGCCAGCAGCCTAAGACTAGCGGGCCCCGAGCAGTTCTTC. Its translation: CASSLRLAGPEQFF.